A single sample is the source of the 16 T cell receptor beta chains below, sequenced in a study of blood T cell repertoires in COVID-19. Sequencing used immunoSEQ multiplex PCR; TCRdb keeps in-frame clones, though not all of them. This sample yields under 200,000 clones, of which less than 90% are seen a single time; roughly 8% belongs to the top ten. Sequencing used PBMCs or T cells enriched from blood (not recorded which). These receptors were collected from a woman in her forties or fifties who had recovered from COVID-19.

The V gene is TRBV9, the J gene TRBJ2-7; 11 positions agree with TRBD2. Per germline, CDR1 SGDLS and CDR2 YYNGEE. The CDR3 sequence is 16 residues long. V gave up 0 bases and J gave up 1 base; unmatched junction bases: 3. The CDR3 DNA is TGTGCCAGCAGCGTAGGGGGGACTAGCGGTTCCTACGAGCAGTACTTC. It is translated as CASSVGGTSGSYEQYF.

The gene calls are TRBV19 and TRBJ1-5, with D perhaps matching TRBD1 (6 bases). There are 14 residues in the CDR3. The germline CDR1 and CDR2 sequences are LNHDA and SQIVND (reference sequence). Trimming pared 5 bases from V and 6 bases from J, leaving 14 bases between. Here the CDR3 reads CASSYRDPGQPQHF. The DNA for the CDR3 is TGTGCCAGTAGTTACAGGGACCCAGGTCAGCCCCAGCATTTT.

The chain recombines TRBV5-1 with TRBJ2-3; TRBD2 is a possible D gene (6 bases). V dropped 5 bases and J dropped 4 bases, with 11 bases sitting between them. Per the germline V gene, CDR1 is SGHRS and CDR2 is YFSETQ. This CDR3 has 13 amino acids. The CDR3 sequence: CASSFGSSDTQYF. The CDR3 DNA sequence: TGCGCCAGCAGTTTCGGGAGTTCAGATACGCAGTATTTT.

The CDR3: CSVSWGVYGYTF. CDR3 DNA: TGCAGCGTTAGTTGGGGGGTCTATGGCTACACCTTC. The chain has TRBV29-1 and TRBJ1-2; D may be TRBD1 (5 bases). The CDR3 length is 12 residues. V was shortened by 5 bases and J by 4 bases, with 11 bases between the two germline ends. CDR1 and CDR2 (germline): SQVTM, ANQGSEA.

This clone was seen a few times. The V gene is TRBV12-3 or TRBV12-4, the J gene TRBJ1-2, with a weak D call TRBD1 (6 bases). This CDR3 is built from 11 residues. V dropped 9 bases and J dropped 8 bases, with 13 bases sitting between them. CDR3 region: CARQGARGYTF. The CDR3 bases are TGTGCCAGACAGGGAGCAAGGGGCTACACCTTC.

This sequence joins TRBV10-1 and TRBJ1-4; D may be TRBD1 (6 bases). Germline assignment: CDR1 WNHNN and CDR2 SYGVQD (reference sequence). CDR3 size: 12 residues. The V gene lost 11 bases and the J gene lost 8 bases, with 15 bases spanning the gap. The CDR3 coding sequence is TGCGCCTCACTTGGGGGCTGGGAAAAACTGTTTTTT. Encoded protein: CASLGGWEKLFF.

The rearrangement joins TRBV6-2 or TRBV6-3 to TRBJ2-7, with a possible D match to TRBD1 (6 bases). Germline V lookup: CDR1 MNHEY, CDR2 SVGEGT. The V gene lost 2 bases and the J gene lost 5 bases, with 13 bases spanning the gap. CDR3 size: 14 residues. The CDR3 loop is CASSYLTGLNEQYF. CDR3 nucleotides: TGTGCCAGCAGTTACCTGACAGGTTTAAACGAGCAGTACTTC.

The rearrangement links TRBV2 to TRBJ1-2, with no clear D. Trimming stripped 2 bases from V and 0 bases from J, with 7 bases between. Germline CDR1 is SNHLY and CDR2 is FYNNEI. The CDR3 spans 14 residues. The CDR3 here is CASSETTSNYGYTF. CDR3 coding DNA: TGTGCCAGCAGTGAAACGACATCTAACTATGGCTACACCTTC. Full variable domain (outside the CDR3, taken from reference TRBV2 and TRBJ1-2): EPEVTQTPSHQVTQMGQEVILRCVPISNHLYFYWYRQILGQKVEFLVSFYNNEISEKSEIFDDQFSVERPDGSNFTLKIRSTKLEDSAMYFCASSETTSNYGYTFGSGTRLTVV.

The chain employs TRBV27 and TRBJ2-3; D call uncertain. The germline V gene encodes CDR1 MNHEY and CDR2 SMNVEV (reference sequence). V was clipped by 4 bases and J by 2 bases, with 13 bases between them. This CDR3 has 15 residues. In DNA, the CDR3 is TGTGCCAGCAGTTCCCCTTCTCTTTCCACAGATACGCAGTATTTT. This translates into CASSSPSLSTDTQYF.

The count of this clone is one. As DNA, the CDR3 is TGTGCCAGCAGTCCAGAATCCCCAGGGTTCTATGGCTACACCTTC. Amino acid sequence: CASSPESPGFYGYTF. V and J are TRBV6-5 and TRBJ1-2, with D tentatively TRBD1 (5 bases). V shed 5 bases and J shed 4 bases, with 17 bases lying between them. Germline V CDR1 and CDR2: MNHEY, SVGAGI. CDR3 length equals 15 residues.

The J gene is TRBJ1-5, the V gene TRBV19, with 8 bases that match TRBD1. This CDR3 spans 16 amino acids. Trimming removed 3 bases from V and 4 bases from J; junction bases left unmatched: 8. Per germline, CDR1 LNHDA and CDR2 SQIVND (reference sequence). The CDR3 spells CASSIAGGAWNQPQHF. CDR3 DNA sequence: TGTGCCAGTAGTATCGCAGGGGGCGCTTGGAATCAGCCCCAGCATTTT.

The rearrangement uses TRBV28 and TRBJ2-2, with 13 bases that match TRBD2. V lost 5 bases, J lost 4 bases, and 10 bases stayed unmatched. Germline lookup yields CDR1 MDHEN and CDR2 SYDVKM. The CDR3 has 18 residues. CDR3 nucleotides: TGTGCCAGCAGTCTCATCGGACTAGCGGGAGTCCCCACCGGGGAGCTGTTTTTT. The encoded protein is CASSLIGLAGVPTGELFF.

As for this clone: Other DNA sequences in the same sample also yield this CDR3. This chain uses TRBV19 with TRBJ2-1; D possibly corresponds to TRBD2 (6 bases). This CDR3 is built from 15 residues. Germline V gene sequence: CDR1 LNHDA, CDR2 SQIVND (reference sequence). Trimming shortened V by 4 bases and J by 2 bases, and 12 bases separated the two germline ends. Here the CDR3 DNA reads TGTGCCAGTAGTACAACAGGCGGGGCCTACAATGAGCAGTTCTTC. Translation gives CASSTTGGAYNEQFF.

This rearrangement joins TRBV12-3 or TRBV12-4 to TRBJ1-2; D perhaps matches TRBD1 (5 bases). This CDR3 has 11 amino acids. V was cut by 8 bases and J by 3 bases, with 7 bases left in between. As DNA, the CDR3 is TGTGCCAGCGGGGCGGACTATGGCTACACCTTC. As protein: CASGADYGYTF.

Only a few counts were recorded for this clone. CDR3 coding DNA: TGTGCCAGCAGCCCTAGGGACAGTCGGGACGGCTACACCTTC. Amino acids: CASSPRDSRDGYTF. The genes are TRBV7-2 and TRBJ1-2, with 7 positions matching TRBD1. Germline V CDR1 and CDR2: SGHTA, FQGNSA. J lost 8 bases, V lost 5 bases, and 11 bases had no gene match. The CDR3 spans 14 residues.

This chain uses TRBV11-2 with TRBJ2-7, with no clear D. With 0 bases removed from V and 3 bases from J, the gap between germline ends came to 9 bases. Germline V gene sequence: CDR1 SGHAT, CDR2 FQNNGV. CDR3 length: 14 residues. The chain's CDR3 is CASSLESSSYEQYF. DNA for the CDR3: TGTGCCAGCAGCTTAGAGAGTAGTAGCTACGAGCAGTACTTC.